These 24 T cell receptor beta chains share one sample of origin, sequenced in a study of PD-1 blockade in classical Hodgkin lymphoma (dated by TCRdb to 2018 to 2021). The time point label corresponds to: cycle 1 day 1 (C1D1), immediately before nivolumab initiation. Relapse after autologous stem cell transplantation had occurred in all trial patients, and cohorts A, B and C were distinguished by prior brentuximab vedotin exposure. Library method: the immunoSEQ multiplex PCR assay. What TCRdb holds here is the immuneACCESS table cut down to in-frame rearrangements. Part of the clones is not present; checked against another copy, under half of the missing clones reflect an unresolved V gene, and the others are unexplained. In this sample the table shows some 60,000 clones, 90% of which occur a single time. The top ten clones comprise over 9.5% of the sample. This sample comprised peripheral blood mononuclear cells (PBMCs), obtained at baseline. The receptors derive from a human donor with classical Hodgkin lymphoma.

The chain joins TRBV28 to TRBJ1-2; D uncertain. V was cut by 6 bases and J by 8 bases, with 13 bases left in between. CDR1 is MDHEN, CDR2 SYDVKM, per germline. The CDR3 spans 12 residues. For the CDR3, the DNA is TGTGCCAGCAGATCCGGACTGCGGGGCTACACCTTC. Translated, it gives CASRSGLRGYTF.

The chain combines TRBV28 with TRBJ1-6; D perhaps matches TRBD1 (5 bases). CDR1 MDHEN and CDR2 SYDVKM come from the germline V gene. This CDR3 contains 15 residues. Trimming stripped 5 bases from V and 8 bases from J, with 16 bases between. The CDR3 reads CASSRLGRVHSPLHF. The CDR3 nucleotides are TGTGCCAGCAGTAGACTAGGCAGGGTTCATTCACCCCTCCACTTT.

The rearrangement uses TRBV29-1 and TRBJ2-3; D gene ambiguous. The CDR3 covers 11 residues. Looked up from germline, CDR1 is SQVTM and CDR2 is ANQGSEA. V was trimmed by 2 bases and J by 4 bases, leaving 4 bases between them. The CDR3 region is CSVEMADTQYF. The DNA for the CDR3 is TGCAGCGTTGAAATGGCAGATACGCAGTATTTT.

CDR3 sequence: CASSEAGTGGNTIYF. CDR3 sequence (DNA): TGTGCCAGCAGTGAAGCTGGGACAGGGGGAAACACCATATATTTT. V gene TRBV6-1 combines with J gene TRBJ1-3; 9 bases match TRBD1. The CDR3 covers 15 residues. The V segment lost 0 bases and the J segment 4 bases; nucleotides outside the gene matches: 1. CDR1 is MNHNS, CDR2 SASEGT, per germline.

This clone was counted once. J is TRBJ1-4 and V is TRBV4-1; 7 nucleotides agree with TRBD1. V trimming: 2 bases; J trimming: 6 bases; junction bases outside the gene matches: 6. The germline V gene has CDR1 MGHRA and CDR2 YSYEKL. The CDR3 totals 15 residues. The CDR3 here is CASSQTGTAHEKLFF. CDR3 nucleotide sequence: TGCGCCAGCAGCCAAACCGGGACAGCTCATGAAAAACTGTTTTTT.

The chain uses TRBV4-1 and TRBJ2-7; TRBD2 might be the D (5 bases). Trimming took off 4 bases at V and 1 base at J, with 14 bases between the two ends. The CDR3 extends over 15 amino acids. Germline values: CDR1 MGHRA, CDR2 YSYEKL. CDR3 DNA: TGCGCCAGCAGCCCGGGGTCCGTCCGGTCCTACGAGCAGTACTTC. It specifies CASSPGSVRSYEQYF.

The sample holds a few counts of this clone. This chain joins TRBV5-8 and TRBJ1-5; the D is unclear. CDR1 and CDR2 (germline): SGHTS, YDEGEE. V gave up 1 base and J gave up 0 bases, with 5 bases separating them. CDR3 size: 14 residues. The CDR3 DNA follows: TGTGCCAGCAGCTTGCTGCATAGCAATCAGCCCCAGCATTTT. Translated, it gives CASSLLHSNQPQHF. Full variable domain (missing parts from reference TRBV5-8 and TRBJ1-5): EAGVTQSPTHLIKTRGQQATLRCSPISGHTSVYWYQQALGLGLQFLLWYDEGEERNRGNFPPRFSGRQFPNYSSELNVNALELEDSALYLCASSLLHSNQPQHFGDGTRLSIL.

This clone was found once. DNA for the CDR3: TGTGCCTGGAGTGTACCCCCCCCTAGCGGGATTCACAATGAGCAGTTCTTC. Its protein product is CAWSVPPPSGIHNEQFF. The J gene is TRBJ2-1, the V gene TRBV30; TRBD2 aligns across 9 bases. The J segment lost 5 bases and the V segment lost 0 bases, leaving 11 bases of the junction unmatched. Germline-derived CDR1 and CDR2 are GTSNPN and SVGIG (reference sequence). The CDR3 is made up of 17 amino acids. Full variable domain (outside the CDR3, taken from reference TRBV30 and TRBJ2-1): SQTIHQWPATLVQPVGSPLSLECTVEGTSNPNLYWYRQAAGRGLQLLFYSVGIGQISSEVPQNLSASRPQDRQFILSSKKLLLSDSGFYLCAWSVPPPSGIHNEQFFGPGTRLTVL.

This rearrangement joins TRBV6-5 to TRBJ1-1; weak D call: TRBD1 (5 bases). Looked up from germline, CDR1 is MNHEY and CDR2 is SVGAGI. Deletions cut 0 bases from V and 3 bases from J, with 8 bases between. The CDR3 is made up of 14 amino acids. CDR3 DNA sequence: TGTGCCAGCAGTTACTCGGGGGAGGACACTGAAGCTTTCTTT. Translating it yields CASSYSGEDTEAFF.

This clone was detected once. The chain has TRBV19 and TRBJ2-3, with a weak D call TRBD1 (6 bases). The CDR3 consists of 16 residues. V was shortened by 3 bases and J by 3 bases, with 16 bases between the two germline ends. Germline CDR1 and CDR2: LNHDA and SQIVND (reference sequence). CDR3 amino acids: CASSMVTGSLTDTQYF. The CDR3 DNA is TGTGCCAGTAGTATGGTAACAGGGTCACTAACAGATACGCAGTATTTT.

The V and J genes are TRBV7-2 and TRBJ2-5; possible D gene TRBD1, 5 bases. In germline, CDR1 is SGHTA, CDR2 FQGNSA. The CDR3 is made up of 15 amino acids. V lost 5 bases to trimming and J lost 4 bases, with 17 bases between them. The CDR3 nucleotides are TGTGCCAGCAGCCTGGAAGTAGCAGGGCCAGAGACCCAGTACTTC. It translates to CASSLEVAGPETQYF.

V is TRBV9 and J is TRBJ1-2; 7 bases are a match to TRBD1. This CDR3 region has 15 residues. The trim removed 0 bases at V and 4 bases at J, leaving 6 bases unmatched. Germline V gene sequence: CDR1 SGDLS, CDR2 YYNGEE. The CDR3 nucleotides read TGTGCCAGCAGCGTAGACCGACAGGGCCCCTATGGCTACACCTTC. Translation gives CASSVDRQGPYGYTF.

This clone was counted a single time. This chain uses TRBV11-2 with TRBJ2-5; perhaps TRBD2 as D (6 bases). The V gene's germline CDR1 is SGHAT and CDR2 FQNNGV. V lost 5 bases and J lost 2, with 15 bases in between. The CDR3 runs to 15 residues. For the CDR3, the DNA is TGTGCCAGCAGCCGTATATCGGGACTGCAAGAGACCCAGTACTTC. It encodes CASSRISGLQETQYF.

The V and J genes are TRBV7-9 and TRBJ1-1; D not resolved. From germline, CDR1 is SEHNR and CDR2 FQNEAQ (reference sequence). The CDR3 sequence is 15 residues long. V was shortened by 4 bases and J by 0 bases, with 12 bases between the two germline ends. The CDR3 is CASSSPEGLNTEAFF. The CDR3 DNA is TGTGCCAGCAGCTCCCCGGAAGGGTTGAACACTGAAGCTTTCTTT.

This chain uses TRBV4-2 with TRBJ2-5, with 7 bases matching TRBD1. This CDR3 comprises 14 residues. V was clipped by 4 bases and J by 1 base; unmatched bases: 3. In germline, CDR1 is LGHNA, CDR2 YNFKEQ. The CDR3 loop is CASSLTGPQETQYF. The DNA of the CDR3 is TGTGCCAGCAGCCTGACAGGGCCCCAAGAGACCCAGTACTTC.

The chain employs TRBV7-6 and TRBJ2-3, with D possibly TRBD1 on 6 matching bases. V lost 5 bases and J lost 0, with 12 bases in between. The CDR3 has 15 residues. Germline CDR1 reads SGHVS; CDR2 reads FNYEAQ. CDR3 sequence (DNA): TGTGCCAGCAGCCTCAGGGGAGCCAGCACAGATACGCAGTATTTT. Translating it yields CASSLRGASTDTQYF.

The gene calls are TRBV27 and TRBJ1-2; tentative D call: TRBD1 (5 bases). This CDR3 region has 14 residues. Trimming cost V 2 bases and J 1 base, with 8 bases left between them. Germline loops: CDR1 MNHEY, CDR2 SMNVEV (reference sequence). CDR3 DNA: TGTGCCAGCAGTTTAGTAGACAGTAACTATGGCTACACCTTC. It encodes CASSLVDSNYGYTF.

V is TRBV9 and J is TRBJ2-5, with 9 nucleotides matching TRBD1. The CDR3 spans 14 residues. V was pared by 3 bases and J by 4 bases, with 4 bases of the junction left unmatched. CDR1 and CDR2 (germline): SGDLS, YYNGEE. The CDR3 coding sequence is TGTGCCAGCAGCGATCCGGGACAGGGAGAGACCCAGTACTTC. Translation gives CASSDPGQGETQYF. The full variable domain, its missing parts supplied by reference TRBV9 and TRBJ2-5, is DSGVTQTPKHLITATGQRVTLRCSPRSGDLSVYWYQQSLDQGLQFLIQYYNGEERAKGNILERFSAQQFPDLHSELNLSSLELGDSALYFCASSDPGQGETQYFGPGTRLLVL.

CDR3 in amino acids: CASRASYATNEKLFF. Here the CDR3 DNA reads TGTGCCAGCAGGGCCTCTTATGCAACTAATGAAAAACTGTTTTTT. This chain joins TRBV2 and TRBJ1-4; D is unclear. Germline CDR1 is SNHLY and CDR2 is FYNNEI. The CDR3 spans 15 residues. Trimming took off 6 bases at V and 0 bases at J, with 11 bases between the two ends.

V is TRBV7-2 and J is TRBJ2-7, with D perhaps TRBD2 (6 bases). This CDR3 comprises 14 residues. V lost 0 bases to trimming and J lost 2 bases, with 8 bases between them. The germline V gene encodes CDR1 SGHTA and CDR2 FQGNSA. CDR3 bases: TGTGCCAGCAGCTTAGCGGGCGGGACCTACGAGCAGTACTTC. This encodes CASSLAGGTYEQYF.

The chain carries TRBV7-2 and TRBJ2-3, with D uncertain. The CDR3 extends over 14 amino acids. Germline loops: CDR1 SGHTA, CDR2 FQGNSA. With 6 bases removed from V and 2 bases from J, the gap between germline ends came to 12 bases. The CDR3 bases are TGTGCCAGCAGTGACGTAGTAGCCACAGATACGCAGTATTTT. Its protein product is CASSDVVATDTQYF.

The chain uses TRBV5-1 and TRBJ2-1, with D maybe TRBD2 (6 bases). Trimming stripped 3 bases from V and 7 bases from J, with 14 bases between. This CDR3 has 14 residues. CDR1 is SGHRS, CDR2 YFSETQ, per germline. CDR3 coding DNA: TGCGCCAGCAGCTGGGGACTCGAAGAGAATGAGCAGTTCTTC. Encoded protein: CASSWGLEENEQFF. The full variable domain, with the rest looked up from reference TRBV5-1 and TRBJ2-1, is KAGVTQTPRYLIKTRGQQVTLSCSPISGHRSVSWYQQTPGQGLQFLFEYFSETQRNKGNFPGRFSGRQFSNSRSEMNVSTLELGDSALYLCASSWGLEENEQFFGPGTRLTVL.

The chain employs TRBV15 and TRBJ2-5; D is possibly TRBD1 (5 bases). Germline V gene data show CDR1 as LNHNV and CDR2 as YYDKDF (reference sequence). This CDR3 is 16 amino acids long. Trimming removed 1 base at V and 5 bases at J, with 17 bases between. The CDR3: CATSRVLRGTEETQYF. The CDR3 DNA follows: TGTGCCACCAGCAGAGTTCTAAGGGGAACGGAGGAGACCCAGTACTTC.

This clone is termed medium-sized (0.01 to 0.1%). V usage is TRBV4-1 and J usage is TRBJ1-3; TRBD1 agrees at 9 bases. V was clipped by 2 bases and J by 2 bases; unmatched bases: 7. Germline V gene sequence: CDR1 MGHRA, CDR2 YSYEKL. The CDR3 is 17 residues long. Here the CDR3 reads CASSQRTGDPPGNTIYF. The DNA for the CDR3 is TGCGCCAGCAGCCAACGGACAGGGGATCCCCCTGGAAACACCATATATTTT.